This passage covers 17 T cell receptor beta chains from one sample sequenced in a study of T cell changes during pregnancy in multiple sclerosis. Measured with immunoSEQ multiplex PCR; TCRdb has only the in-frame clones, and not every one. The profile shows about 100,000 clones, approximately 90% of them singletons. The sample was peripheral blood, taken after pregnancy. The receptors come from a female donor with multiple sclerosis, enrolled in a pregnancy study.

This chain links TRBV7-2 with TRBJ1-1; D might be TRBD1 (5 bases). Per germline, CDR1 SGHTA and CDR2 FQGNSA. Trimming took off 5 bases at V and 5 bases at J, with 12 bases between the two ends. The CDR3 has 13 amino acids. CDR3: CASSPQGVTEAFF. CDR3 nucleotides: TGTGCCAGCAGCCCCCAGGGTGTAACTGAAGCTTTCTTT.

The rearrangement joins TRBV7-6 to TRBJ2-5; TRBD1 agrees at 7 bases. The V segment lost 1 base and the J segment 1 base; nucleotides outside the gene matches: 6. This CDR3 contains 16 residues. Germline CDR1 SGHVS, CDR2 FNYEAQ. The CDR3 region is CASSLGSQGTQETQYF. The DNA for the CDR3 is TGTGCCAGCAGCTTAGGGTCACAGGGGACCCAAGAGACCCAGTACTTC.

CDR3 sequence: CASSRGTNYGYTF. CDR3 coding DNA: TGTGCCAGCAGTAGGGGCACTAACTATGGCTACACCTTC. The chain is built from TRBV6-6 and TRBJ1-2; perhaps TRBD1 as D (5 bases). Germline V lookup: CDR1 MNHNY, CDR2 SVGAGI (reference sequence). The CDR3 has 13 residues. V lost 5 bases and J lost 0, with 7 bases in between.

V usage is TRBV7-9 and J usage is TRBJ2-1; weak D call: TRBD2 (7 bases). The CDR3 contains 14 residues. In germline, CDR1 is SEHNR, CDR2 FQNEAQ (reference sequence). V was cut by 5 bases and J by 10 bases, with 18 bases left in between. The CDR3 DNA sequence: TGTGCCAGCAGCCCATCTCTCGGGGGGCACGAGCAGTTCTTC. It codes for CASSPSLGGHEQFF.

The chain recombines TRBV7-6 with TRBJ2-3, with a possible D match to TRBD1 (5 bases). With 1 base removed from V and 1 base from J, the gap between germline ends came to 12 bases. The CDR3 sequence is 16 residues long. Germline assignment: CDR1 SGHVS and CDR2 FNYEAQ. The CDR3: CASSLEVDRGTDTQYF. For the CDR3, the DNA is TGTGCCAGCAGCTTAGAGGTAGACAGAGGCACAGATACGCAGTATTTT.

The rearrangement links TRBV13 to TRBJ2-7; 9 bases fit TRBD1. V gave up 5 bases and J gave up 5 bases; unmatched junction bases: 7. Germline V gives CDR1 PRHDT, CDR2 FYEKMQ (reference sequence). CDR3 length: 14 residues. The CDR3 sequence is CASSLRDREDEQYF. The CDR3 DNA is TGTGCCAGCAGCCTCAGGGACAGGGAAGACGAGCAGTACTTC.

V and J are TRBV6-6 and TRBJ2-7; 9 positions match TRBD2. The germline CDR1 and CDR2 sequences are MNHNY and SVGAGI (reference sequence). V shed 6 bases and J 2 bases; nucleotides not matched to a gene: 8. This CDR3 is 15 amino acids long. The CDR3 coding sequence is TGTGCCAGCAGGCCCCCCAGCGGGAGGCCCTACGAGCAGTACTTC. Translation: CASRPPSGRPYEQYF.

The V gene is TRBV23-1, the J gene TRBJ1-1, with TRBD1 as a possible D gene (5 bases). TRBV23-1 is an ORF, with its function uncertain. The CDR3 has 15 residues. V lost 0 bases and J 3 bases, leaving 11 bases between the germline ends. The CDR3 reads CASSQSRGNYTEAFF. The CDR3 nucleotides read TGCGCCAGCAGTCAATCAAGGGGAAACTACACTGAAGCTTTCTTT.

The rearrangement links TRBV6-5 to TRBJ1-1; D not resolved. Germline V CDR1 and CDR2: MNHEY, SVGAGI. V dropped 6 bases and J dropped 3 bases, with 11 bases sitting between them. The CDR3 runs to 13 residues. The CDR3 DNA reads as TGTGCCAGCAGAAAAACGGAGGACACTGAAGCTTTCTTT. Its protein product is CASRKTEDTEAFF.

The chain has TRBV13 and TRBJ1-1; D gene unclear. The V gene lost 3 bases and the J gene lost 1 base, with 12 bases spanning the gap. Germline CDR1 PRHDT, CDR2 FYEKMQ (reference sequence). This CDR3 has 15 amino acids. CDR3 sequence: CASSFSDNRNTEAFF. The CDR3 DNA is TGTGCCAGCAGCTTTTCAGACAACAGGAACACTGAAGCTTTCTTT.

CDR3 sequence reads: CASSFYRDSLLGYTF. The CDR3 nucleotides are TGTGCCAGCAGTTTCTACCGGGACAGTCTGCTTGGCTACACCTTC. The chain couples TRBV28 to TRBJ1-2, with 7 bases that match TRBD1. V lost 3 bases to trimming and J lost 7 bases; unmatched junction nucleotides: 11. Germline CDR1 and CDR2: MDHEN and SYDVKM. CDR3 length equals 15 residues.

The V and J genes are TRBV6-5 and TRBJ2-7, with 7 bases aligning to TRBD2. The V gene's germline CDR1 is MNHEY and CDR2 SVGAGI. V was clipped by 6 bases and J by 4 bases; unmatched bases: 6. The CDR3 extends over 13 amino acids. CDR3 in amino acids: CASSLGEGYEQYF. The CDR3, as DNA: TGTGCCAGCAGCCTAGGGGAGGGGTACGAGCAGTACTTC.

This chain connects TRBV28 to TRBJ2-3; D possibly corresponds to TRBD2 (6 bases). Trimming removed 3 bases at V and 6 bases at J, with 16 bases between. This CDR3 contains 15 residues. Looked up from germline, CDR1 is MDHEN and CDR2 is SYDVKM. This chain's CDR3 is CASSFLRGIRDTQYF. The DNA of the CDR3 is TGTGCCAGCAGTTTCCTCCGGGGGATCCGGGATACGCAGTATTTT.

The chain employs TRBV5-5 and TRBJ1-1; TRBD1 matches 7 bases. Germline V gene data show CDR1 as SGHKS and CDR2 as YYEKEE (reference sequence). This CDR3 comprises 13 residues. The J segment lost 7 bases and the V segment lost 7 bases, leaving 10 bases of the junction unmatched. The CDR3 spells CASRTGGTDEAFF. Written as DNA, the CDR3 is TGTGCCAGCCGGACTGGCGGGACAGATGAAGCTTTCTTT.

The CDR3 DNA follows: TGTGCCAGCAGCTTGTGGGACAGGGTCTACGAGCAGTACTTC. This translates into CASSLWDRVYEQYF. The chain recombines TRBV5-4 with TRBJ2-7, with TRBD1 identical over 9 bases. Germline CDR1 and CDR2: SGHNT and YYREEE (reference sequence). The trim removed 1 base at V and 3 bases at J, leaving 2 bases unmatched. The CDR3 covers 14 residues.

This CDR3 is CASSTWEGTGDQPQHF. The CDR3 DNA is TGTGCCAGCAGCACATGGGAGGGGACAGGGGACCAGCCCCAGCATTTT. The gene calls are TRBV7-9 and TRBJ1-5; 10 nucleotides agree with TRBD1. The V gene end was trimmed by 5 bases and the J gene end by 7 bases; junction bases not matched to a gene: 11. Germline lookup yields CDR1 SEHNR and CDR2 FQNEAQ (reference sequence). This CDR3 is built from 16 residues.

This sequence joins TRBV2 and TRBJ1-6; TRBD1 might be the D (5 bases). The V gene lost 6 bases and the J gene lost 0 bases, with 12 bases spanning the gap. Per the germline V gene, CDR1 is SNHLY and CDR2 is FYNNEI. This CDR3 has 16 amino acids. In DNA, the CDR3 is TGTGCCAGCAGGGACGGGGGGATCTCCTATAATTCACCCCTCCACTTT. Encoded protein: CASRDGGISYNSPLHF.